The 20 T cell receptor beta chains given below trace back to one sample, sequenced in a study of naive and memory T cell subsets. Overall study results and limits: A few larger clonotypes appeared in naive repertoires, especially CD8, possibly memory cells re-expressing CD45RA.

Both TRBC1 and TRBC2 were covered by a beta constant-region primer of two equimolar oligonucleotides. Nested alpha and beta constant-region primers with the SP2 primer drove four PCR rounds on ligated cDNA. A single record per CDR3 protein comes from TCRdb applying MiXCR to the UMI-ligation and nested PCR reads. Of roughly 92,000 distinct CDR3 sequences listed, around 10% are singletons. These TCRs are of unknown antigen specificity. The sequenced sample consisted of naive CD4+ T cells from blood. The receptors shown here come from a human donor in good health.

V gene TRBV7-2 combines with J gene TRBJ2-5; TRBD2 agrees at 10 bases. CDR1 is SGHTA, CDR2 FQGNSA, per germline. The CDR3 is 15 residues long. V lost 4 bases, J lost 5 bases, and 7 bases stayed unmatched. CDR3 residues: CASSYSGRAGETQYF. The CDR3 DNA sequence: TGTGCCAGCAGCTACAGCGGGAGGGCCGGTGAGACCCAGTACTTC. Supplemented by reference TRBV7-2 and TRBJ2-5, the full variable domain reads GAGVSQSPSNKVTEKGKDVELRCDPISGHTALYWYRQSLGQGLEFLIYFQGNSAPDKSGLPSDRFSAERTGGSVSTLTIQRTQQEDSAVYLCASSYSGRAGETQYFGPGTRLLVL.

V and J are TRBV12-3 or TRBV12-4 and TRBJ2-3; maybe TRBD2 (5 bases). Trimming left V 5 bases short and J 2 bases short, with 11 bases between. The length of the CDR3 is 14 residues. CDR3 sequence reads: CASSLGLNTDTQYF. CDR3 in DNA: TGTGCCAGCAGTCTCGGACTGAACACAGATACGCAGTATTTT.

This clonotype was detected many times. The V call is TRBV7-2, the J call TRBJ2-3; D not certain. The V gene's germline CDR1 is SGHTA and CDR2 FQGNSA. This CDR3 contains 16 residues. The ends were cut back, 0 bases at V and 2 bases at J, with 12 bases in the middle. The CDR3 sequence is CASSLAAHTNTDTQYF. CDR3 coding DNA: TGTGCCAGCAGCTTAGCGGCACATACGAACACAGATACGCAGTATTTT.

The chain carries TRBV28 and TRBJ1-2; D uncertain. V was trimmed by 6 bases and J by 8 bases, leaving 16 bases between them. The CDR3 covers 13 residues. Germline V gene sequence: CDR1 MDHEN, CDR2 SYDVKM. The CDR3 bases are TGTGCCAGCAGGACGGGATTCCTCTACGGCTACACCTTC. Its translation is CASRTGFLYGYTF.

The CDR3 loop is CSGGGFLGTGEDEQFF. DNA for the CDR3: TGCAGCGGCGGGGGGTTCCTTGGGACAGGGGAAGATGAGCAGTTCTTC. This rearrangement joins TRBV29-1 to TRBJ2-1; 10 bases are shared with TRBD1. The CDR3 loop spans 16 amino acids. Germline V lookup: CDR1 SQVTM, CDR2 ANQGSEA. The J segment lost 8 bases and the V segment lost 7 bases, leaving 17 bases of the junction unmatched.

This clonotype was observed at least ten times. The J gene is TRBJ2-7, the V gene TRBV12-3 or TRBV12-4, with 8 nucleotides matching TRBD1. The length of the CDR3 is 13 residues. With V trimmed by 7 bases and J by 2 bases, 4 bases remained unmatched. The CDR3 here is CASTKDRAYEQYF. As DNA, the CDR3 is TGTGCCAGCACCAAGGACAGGGCCTACGAGCAGTACTTC.

A few counts support this clonotype. V gene TRBV18 combines with J gene TRBJ2-7; 7 nucleotides match TRBD1. This CDR3 has 15 residues. The J segment lost 2 bases and the V segment lost 3 bases, leaving 7 bases of the junction unmatched. CDR1 is KGHSH, CDR2 LQKENI, per germline. CDR3 nucleotides: TGTGCCAGCTCACCGTCTGACAGGGATACCTACGAGCAGTACTTC. This gives the protein CASSPSDRDTYEQYF.

This clonotype showed up just a few times. The rearrangement joins TRBV20-1 to TRBJ2-3; the D gene could be TRBD1 or TRBD2 (6 bases each). The germline CDR1 and CDR2 sequences are DFQATT and SNEGSKA (reference sequence). The CDR3 covers 14 residues. V was clipped by 2 bases and J by 0 bases, with 9 bases between them. CDR3 residues: CSARRGESTDTQYF. CDR3 DNA sequence: TGCAGTGCTAGAAGGGGGGAGAGCACAGATACGCAGTATTTT.

This clonotype occurred many times. The rearrangement joins TRBV4-3 to TRBJ2-3; D may correspond to TRBD1 or TRBD2 (5 bases each). The V end was cut by 10 bases, the J end by 2 bases, with 16 bases between. From germline, CDR1 is LGHNA and CDR2 YSLEER. This CDR3 comprises 14 residues. Here the CDR3 DNA reads TGCGCCACCTGGGGGTTTCTACTCACAGATACGCAGTATTTT. Its translation: CATWGFLLTDTQYF.

This chain connects TRBV19 to TRBJ1-2, with a possible D match to TRBD1 (5 bases). The CDR3 runs 15 residues. V lost 6 bases and J lost 3, with 17 bases in between. Germline V gene data show CDR1 as LNHDA and CDR2 as SQIVND (reference sequence). The CDR3 region is CASRVGGALDYGYTF. As DNA, the CDR3 is TGTGCCAGTAGGGTCGGAGGGGCCCTGGACTATGGCTACACCTTC.

The chain is built from TRBV27 and TRBJ1-1; D not certain. This CDR3 region has 15 residues. V was shortened by 4 bases and J by 6 bases, with 18 bases between the two germline ends. The V gene's germline CDR1 is MNHEY and CDR2 SMNVEV (reference sequence). The CDR3 is CASSSRAPVGPEAFF. Here the CDR3 DNA reads TGTGCCAGCAGTTCCCGGGCGCCCGTCGGGCCTGAAGCTTTCTTT.

The rearrangement joins TRBV7-6 to TRBJ2-1, with 7 bases lining up with TRBD1. The junction had 7 bases not matched to a gene; V was cut back by 4 bases and J by 1 base. Germline V CDR1 and CDR2: SGHVS, FNYEAQ. The CDR3 is 16 amino acids. CDR3 sequence (DNA): TGTGCCAGCAGCTCTACTGGACAGGCGTCCTACAATGAGCAGTTCTTC. Its translation: CASSSTGQASYNEQFF.

The chain employs TRBV6-2 or TRBV6-3 and TRBJ2-7; the D gene is possibly TRBD1 (6 bases). The V end was cut by 6 bases, the J end by 1 base, with 10 bases between. This CDR3 contains 13 residues. The germline gives CDR1 MNHEY, CDR2 SVGEGT. The CDR3 DNA reads TGTGCCAGCAGAGTTACAGGGTCCTACGAGCAGTACTTC. Residues: CASRVTGSYEQYF.

The chain combines TRBV7-2 with TRBJ1-3; TRBD1 matches at 8 bases. CDR1 is SGHTA and CDR2 is FQGNSA in the germline V gene. The length of the CDR3 is 16 residues. The ends lost 3 bases at V and 3 bases at J; junction bases unmatched: 7. As DNA, the CDR3 is TGTGCCAGCAGCTTGAGTACAGGGGGATTTGGAAACACCATATATTTT. It codes for CASSLSTGGFGNTIYF.

The rearrangement links TRBV12-3 or TRBV12-4 to TRBJ2-1; either TRBD1 or TRBD2 may supply D (7 bases each). The ends were cut back, 3 bases at V and 5 bases at J, with 14 bases in the middle. The CDR3 has 15 amino acids. The DNA for the CDR3 is TGTGCCAGCAGTTTCAGGGGGGAGGGCAACAATGAGCAGTTCTTC. Protein product: CASSFRGEGNNEQFF.

CDR3 sequence: CASRVTGIINQPQHF. The CDR3 region has the DNA TGTGCCAGTCGTGTTACAGGGATAATCAATCAGCCCCAGCATTTT. The V gene is TRBV27, the J gene TRBJ1-5; maybe TRBD1 (6 bases). The V end was cut by 9 bases, the J end by 3 bases, with 18 bases between. Germline V gene sequence: CDR1 MNHEY, CDR2 SMNVEV (reference sequence). The CDR3 contains 15 residues.

This clonotype occurred many times. This chain uses TRBV6-4 with TRBJ2-1; 11 bases align to TRBD2. CDR3 length equals 16 residues. The germline CDR1 and CDR2 sequences are MRHNA and SNTAGT. J lost 6 bases, V lost 6 bases, and 10 bases had no gene match. The CDR3 reads CASSGSPGLAVNEQFF. CDR3 DNA sequence: TGTGCCAGCAGCGGTTCGCCGGGACTAGCGGTCAATGAGCAGTTCTTC.

The chain joins TRBV7-2 to TRBJ2-3; 8 bases are a match to TRBD1. The CDR3 has 14 residues. The trim removed 5 bases at V and 2 bases at J, leaving 3 bases unmatched. The germline gives CDR1 SGHTA, CDR2 FQGNSA. The CDR3 region is CASSRDRLTDTQYF. CDR3 DNA sequence: TGTGCCAGCAGCCGGGACAGGCTCACAGATACGCAGTATTTT. Full variable domain (missing parts from reference TRBV7-2 and TRBJ2-3): GAGVSQSPSNKVTEKGKDVELRCDPISGHTALYWYRQSLGQGLEFLIYFQGNSAPDKSGLPSDRFSAERTGGSVSTLTIQRTQQEDSAVYLCASSRDRLTDTQYFGPGTRLTVL.

The table lists this clonotype with many counts. The CDR3: CASSWTPTYNEQFF. The CDR3 coding sequence is TGTGCCAGCAGCTGGACTCCCACCTACAATGAGCAGTTCTTC. V is TRBV11-2 and J is TRBJ2-1, with D perhaps matching TRBD2 (5 bases). The germline V gene encodes CDR1 SGHAT and CDR2 FQNNGV. The CDR3 has 14 amino acids. Trimming took off 4 bases at V and 2 bases at J, with 9 bases between the two ends. Drawing the rest from reference TRBV11-2 and TRBJ2-1, the complete variable domain is EAGVAQSPRYKIIEKRQSVAFWCNPISGHATLYWYQQILGQGPKLLIQFQNNGVVDDSQLPKDRFSAERLKGVDSTLKIQPAKLEDSAVYLCASSWTPTYNEQFFGPGTRLTVL.

A few counts support this clonotype. The J gene is TRBJ1-6, the V gene TRBV20-1, with no clear D. Trimming took off 1 base at V and 5 bases at J, with 12 bases between the two ends. Germline loops: CDR1 DFQATT, CDR2 SNEGSKA (reference sequence). CDR3 size: 15 residues. CDR3 sequence: CSARAEQINNSPLHF. CDR3 DNA sequence: TGCAGTGCTAGAGCGGAGCAGATAAATAATTCACCCCTCCACTTT.